This T cell receptor beta chain was recovered during a study of cytomegalovirus exposure and HLA in healthy donors. Study results and limitations: Researchers reportedly found TCR beta sequences accurately predicted most subjects' HLA-A and HLA-B alleles. Some public TCRs appeared in many individuals, while most sequences were rare. In a later analysis, CMV-associated beta chains were mostly HLA-associated, it appeared. CMV antigen specificity of a few CMV-associated chains was confirmed in vitro.

Comment on this clone: The antigen is not known.

The study ran its PCR with 60 Vbeta and 13 Jbeta primers. Clones were sequenced by immunoSEQ multiplex PCR, and TCRdb holds only the in-frame ones, with some missing. Of roughly 180,000 clones in the sample, 84% were seen once. The clonotype was recovered from a man aged 18 to 35 in good health and CMV-seronegative. The sequenced material came from PBMCs.

CDR3 nucleotide sequence: TGTGCCAGCAGGGACAGGGTCTACGAGCAGTACTTC. Amino acid sequence: CASRDRVYEQYF. J is TRBJ2-7 and V is TRBV2; TRBD1 agrees at 8 bases. The CDR3 is 12 amino acids. J was trimmed by 3 bases and V by 6 bases; bases with no gene match: 1. CDR1 SNHLY and CDR2 FYNNEI come from the germline V gene.